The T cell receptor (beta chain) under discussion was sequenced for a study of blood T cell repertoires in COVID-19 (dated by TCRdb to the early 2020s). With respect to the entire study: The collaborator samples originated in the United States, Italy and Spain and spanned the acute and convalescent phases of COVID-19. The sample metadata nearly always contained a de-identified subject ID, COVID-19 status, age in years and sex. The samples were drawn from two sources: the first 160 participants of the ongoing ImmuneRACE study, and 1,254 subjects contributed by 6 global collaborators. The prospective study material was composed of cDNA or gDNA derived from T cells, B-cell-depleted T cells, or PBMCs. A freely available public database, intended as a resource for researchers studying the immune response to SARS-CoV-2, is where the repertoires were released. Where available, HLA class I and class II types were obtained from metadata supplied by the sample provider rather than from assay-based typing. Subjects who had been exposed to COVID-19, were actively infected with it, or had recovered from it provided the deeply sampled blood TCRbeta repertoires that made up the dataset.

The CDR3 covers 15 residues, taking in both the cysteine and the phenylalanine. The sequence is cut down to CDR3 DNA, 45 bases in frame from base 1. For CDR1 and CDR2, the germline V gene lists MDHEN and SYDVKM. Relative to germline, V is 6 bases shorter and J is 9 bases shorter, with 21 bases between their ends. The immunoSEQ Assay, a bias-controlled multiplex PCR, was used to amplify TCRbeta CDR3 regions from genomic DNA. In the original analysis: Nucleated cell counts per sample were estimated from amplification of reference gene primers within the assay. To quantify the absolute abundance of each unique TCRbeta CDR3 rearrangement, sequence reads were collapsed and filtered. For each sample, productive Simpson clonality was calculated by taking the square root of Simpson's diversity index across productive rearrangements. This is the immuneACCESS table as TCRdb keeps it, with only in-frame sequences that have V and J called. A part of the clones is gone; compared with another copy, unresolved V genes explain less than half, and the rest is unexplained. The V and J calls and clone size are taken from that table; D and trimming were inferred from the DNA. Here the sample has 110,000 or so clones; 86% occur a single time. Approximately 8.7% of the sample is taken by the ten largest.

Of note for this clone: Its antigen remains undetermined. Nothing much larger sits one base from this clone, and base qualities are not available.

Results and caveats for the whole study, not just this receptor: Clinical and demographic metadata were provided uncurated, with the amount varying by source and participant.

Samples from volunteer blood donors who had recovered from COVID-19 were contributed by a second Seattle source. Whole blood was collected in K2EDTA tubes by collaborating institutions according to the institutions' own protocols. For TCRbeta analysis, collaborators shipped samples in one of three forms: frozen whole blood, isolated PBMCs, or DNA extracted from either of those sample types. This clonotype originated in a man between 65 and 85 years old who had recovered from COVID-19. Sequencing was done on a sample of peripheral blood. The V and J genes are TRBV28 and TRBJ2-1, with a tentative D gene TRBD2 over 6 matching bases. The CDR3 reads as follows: CASSASERVWGEQFF. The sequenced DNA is TGTGCCAGCAGCGCCTCGGAGCGGGTATGGGGTGAGCAGTTCTTC.